These T cell receptor beta chains were read from a single sample in a study of Graves' ophthalmopathy and Graves' hyperthyroidism. TCRdb passed the multiplex PCR reads through MiXCR, listing each CDR3 protein once. The table has about 620,000 distinct CDR3 sequences, 22% seen once; the top ten hold around 7%. The sample was peripheral blood. Receptors were obtained from a woman between 18 and 29 years old with stable Graves' hyperthyroidism. Some clones in this sample may be carry-over from other donors' samples. The CDR3 runs from the conserved cysteine through the conserved F or W. The D gene is left open where the match is weak. Size tells how often a clone was seen (once, few, many) or the class of an expanded clone, and some rows leave it out.

. | TRBJ1-5 | 16 | TRBD1 | TRBV4-1 | TGCGCCAGCAGCCAATTAGGACAGGGGGCGTCTCAGCCCCAGCATTTT | CASSQLGQGASQPQHF
. | TRBJ1-2 | 15 | . | TRBV11-2 | TGTGCCAGCAGCTTAGATCCCGTGGGGCGCGATGGCTACACCTTC | CASSLDPVGRDGYTF
many | TRBJ1-1 | 17 | . | TRBV11-2 | TGTGCCAGCAGCTTAAGGGGAGGACGGACGTCGAACACTGAAGCTTTCTTT | CASSLRGGRTSNTEAFF
many | TRBJ1-1 | 14 | . | TRBV30 | TGTGCCCACAAGAGGGGCAGCTACAACACTGAAGCTTTCTTT | CAHKRGSYNTEAFF
. | TRBJ1-5 | 15 | . | TRBV7-8 | TGTGCCAGCAGCTTAGCGGAGGGGCTTTGGCAGCCCCAGCATTTT | CASSLAEGLWQPQHF
many | TRBJ2-7 | 13 | TRBD2 | TRBV10-2 | TGCGCCAGCACCAGCGGGAGAGTCTACGAGCAGTACTTC | CASTSGRVYEQYF
. | TRBJ2-7 | 11 | . | TRBV2 | TGTGCCAGCAGTGAAGAGGTTGGGCAGTACTTC | CASSEEVGQYF
many | TRBJ1-1 | 14 | TRBD1 | TRBV5-1 | TGCGCCAGCAGGCAGACAGGGGGCCGAGCTGAAGCTTTCTTT | CASRQTGGRAEAFF
. | TRBJ1-1 | 13 | TRBD1 | TRBV29-1 | TGCAGCGTTATGGGACAGGTGAGGACTGAAGCTTTCTTT | CSVMGQVRTEAFF
many | TRBJ1-6 | 17 | . | TRBV9 | TGTGCCAGCAGCGTAGCATCAGCCCGCTCCTATAATTCACCCCTCCACTTT | CASSVASARSYNSPLHF
few | TRBJ2-7 | 15 | TRBD1 | TRBV12-3/TRBV12-4 | TGTGCCAGCAGTTTCGGGGACAGGGATCGGGGCGAGCAGTACTTC | CASSFGDRDRGEQYF
few | TRBJ1-2 | 13 | . | TRBV28 | TGTGCCACCCAGCGAGGCCCTAACTATGGCTACACCTTC | CATQRGPNYGYTF
. | TRBJ2-7 | 12 | TRBD1 | TRBV18 | TGTGCCAGTTTCACCTACAGGGGCGAGCAGTACTTC | CASFTYRGEQYF
many | TRBJ1-1 | 17 | . | TRBV28 | TGTGCCAGCACCATTCTAATGGGCCCCTCGGAGAACACTGAAGCTTTCTTT | CASTILMGPSENTEAFF
many | TRBJ2-4 | 15 | . | TRBV28 | TGTGCCAGCAGTTTTACCAGCATAGCCAAAAACATTCAGTACTTC | CASSFTSIAKNIQYF
many | TRBJ2-5 | 14 | . | TRBV2 | TGTGCCAGCACCCCCCGGGGCGGGGAAGAGACCCAGTACTTC | CASTPRGGEETQYF
many | TRBJ2-7 | 14 | TRBD1 | TRBV19 | TGTGCCAGTAGTATGGGACAGGGAAGGTCCGAGCAGTACTTC | CASSMGQGRSEQYF
many | TRBJ2-2 | 13 | . | TRBV11-2 | TGTGCCAGCAGCTTAATGAGGACCGGGGAGCTGTTTTTT | CASSLMRTGELFF
many | TRBJ1-1 | 12 | . | TRBV12-3/TRBV12-4 | TGTGCCAGCAGTTTAGCTTCGATCGAAGCTTTCTTT | CASSLASIEAFF
. | TRBJ1-1 | 14 | . | TRBV6-1 | TGTGCCATCAGTCTGACAGAAACGAACACTGAAGCTTTCTTT | CAISLTETNTEAFF
. | TRBJ1-2 | 13 | TRBD1 | TRBV10-3 | TGTGCCATCAGTAGACAGGGGAGCTATGGCTACACCTTC | CAISRQGSYGYTF
. | TRBJ1-1 | 17 | TRBD1 | TRBV18 | TGTGCCAGCTCACCGCGGATGGGGACAGGGATCGGTACTGAAGCTTTCTTT | CASSPRMGTGIGTEAFF
many | TRBJ1-1 | 17 | . | TRBV20-1 | TGCAGTGCTAGTGTAGGGGCACCCTCAGTCACGAACACTGAAGCTTTCTTT | CSASVGAPSVTNTEAFF
many | TRBJ1-3 | 16 | . | TRBV12-3/TRBV12-4 | TGTGCCAGCAGTGCCCAAAACAGGGTCTCTGGAAACACCATATATTTT | CASSAQNRVSGNTIYF
. | TRBJ2-7 | 17 | TRBD2 | TRBV20-1 | TGCAGTGCTAGAGATCCCGGGGGACTAGCGGGCCCCTACGAGCAGTACTTC | CSARDPGGLAGPYEQYF
many | TRBJ2-5 | 14 | TRBD2 | TRBV7-9 | TGTGCCAGCAGCTCCCAGCGGGGACAAGAGACCCAGTACTTC | CASSSQRGQETQYF
many | TRBJ2-7 | 14 | TRBD1 | TRBV11-2 | TGTGCCAGCAGCGCGCCGGGACAGGAGACCGAGCAGTACTTC | CASSAPGQETEQYF
. | TRBJ2-7 | 15 | TRBD2 | TRBV6-1 | TGTGCCAGCAGTACCCCACGGGACTATAAGTACGAGCAGTACTTC | CASSTPRDYKYEQYF
few | TRBJ1-1 | 12 | . | TRBV12-3/TRBV12-4 | TGTGCCAGCAGTTTAGGACGCTCCGAAGCTTTCTTT | CASSLGRSEAFF
many | TRBJ2-5 | 14 | TRBD2 | TRBV30 | TGTGCCTGGAGACTAGCGGGGGGGCCGGAGACCCAGTACTTC | CAWRLAGGPETQYF
. | TRBJ2-7 | 14 | . | TRBV6-1 | TGTGCCAGCAGACAGGTCCTTTACTCCTACGAGCAGTACTTC | CASRQVLYSYEQYF
few | TRBJ2-2 | 18 | . | TRBV9 | TGTGCCAGCAGCGTAGAAATATACGAAGTCTTGGACACCGGGGAGCTGTTTTTT | CASSVEIYEVLDTGELFF
many | TRBJ2-5 | 15 | TRBD2 | TRBV11-2 | TGTGCCAGCAGCTTAGAAGCGGGGGGGCCCAAGACCCAGTACTTC | CASSLEAGGPKTQYF
. | TRBJ1-2 | 17 | . | TRBV5-1 | TGCGCCAGCAAACAAGGGGGGGCAGGAGAGGCTAACTATGGCTACACCTTC | CASKQGGAGEANYGYTF
. | TRBJ1-1 | 14 | . | TRBV28 | TGTGCCAGCAGGCCGGGACAAACTTTCACTGAAGCTTTCTTT | CASRPGQTFTEAFF
many | TRBJ1-1 | 13 | TRBD1 | TRBV27 | TGTGCCAGCAGTTATGCCTGGGACAGGGAAGCTTTCTTT | CASSYAWDREAFF
few | TRBJ1-6 | 14 | . | TRBV3-1 | TGTGCCAGCAGCCAAGTCGGCGGGGATTCACCCCTCCACTTT | CASSQVGGDSPLHF
. | TRBJ1-2 | 13 | . | TRBV13 | TGTGCCAGCAGCTCCGGGACGGAAGTTGGCTACACCTTC | CASSSGTEVGYTF
. | TRBJ2-5 | 16 | TRBD2 | TRBV30 | TGTGCCCGGCGCACTGAGCCCGGGGGGGTCGAAGAGACCCAGTACTTC | CARRTEPGGVEETQYF
many | TRBJ1-5 | 13 | . | TRBV2 | TGTGCCAGCAGTGGCAGCAACAATCAGCCCCAGCATTTT | CASSGSNNQPQHF